This T cell receptor (beta chain) emerged from a study of CD8 T cells in Susac syndrome. The CDR3 loop spans 16 amino acids. V lost 0 bases and J lost 3, with 12 bases in between. The germline CDR1 and CDR2 sequences are SGHTA and FQGNSA. Random hexamers primed reverse transcription of roughly 0.45 to 1 ug RNA. TCRdb processed the immunoSEQ multiplex PCR reads anew with MiXCR; each CDR3 protein has one entry. This repertoire shows 100,000 to 150,000 distinct CDR3 sequences, around 94% found once; its top ten account for about 0.19%. This sequence was found in a human donor with Susac syndrome. The genes are TRBV7-2 and TRBJ1-5, with D hard to call. Source material: CD8+ T cells from PBMCs. As DNA, the CDR3 is TGTGCCAGCAGCTTAGCGCCGGACGTCGCCAATCAGCCCCAGCATTTT. Protein: CASSLAPDVANQPQHF. The variable domain in full, completed from reference TRBV7-2 and TRBJ1-5, reads GAGVSQSPSNKVTEKGKDVELRCDPISGHTALYWYRQSLGQGLEFLIYFQGNSAPDKSGLPSDRFSAERTGGSVSTLTIQRTQQEDSAVYLCASSLAPDVANQPQHFGDGTRLSIL.